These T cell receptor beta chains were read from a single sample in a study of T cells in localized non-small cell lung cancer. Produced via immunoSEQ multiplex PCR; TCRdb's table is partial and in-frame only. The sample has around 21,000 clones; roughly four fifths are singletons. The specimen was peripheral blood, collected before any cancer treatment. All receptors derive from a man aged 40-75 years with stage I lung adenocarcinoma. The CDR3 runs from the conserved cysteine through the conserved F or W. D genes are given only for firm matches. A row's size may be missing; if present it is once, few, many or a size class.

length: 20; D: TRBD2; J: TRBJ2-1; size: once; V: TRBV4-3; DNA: TGCGCCAGCAGCCAACATCCCGGGACTAGCGGGGCCATCTCCTACAATGAGCAGTTCTTC; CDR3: CASSQHPGTSGAISYNEQFF
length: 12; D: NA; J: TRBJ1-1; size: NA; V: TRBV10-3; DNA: TGTGCCATCAGTGAATGGAACACTGAAGCTTTCTTT; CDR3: CAISEWNTEAFF
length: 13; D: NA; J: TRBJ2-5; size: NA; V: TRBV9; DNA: TGTGCCAGCAGCGTAGAAGCGACCTCGACCCAGTACTTC; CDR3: CASSVEATSTQYF
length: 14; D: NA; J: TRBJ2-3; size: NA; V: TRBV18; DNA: TGTGCCAGCTCCGCGTTGTCCGGCACAGATACGCAGTATTTT; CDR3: CASSALSGTDTQYF
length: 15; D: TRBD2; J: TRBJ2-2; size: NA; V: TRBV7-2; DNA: TGTGCCAGCAGCCTAGCGGGGGGCAGGGCCGGGGAGCTGTTTTTT; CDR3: CASSLAGGRAGELFF
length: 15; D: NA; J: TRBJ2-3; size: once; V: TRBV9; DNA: TGTGCCAGCAGCCCCCTAGGGGATCCTACAGATACGCAGTATTTT; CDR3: CASSPLGDPTDTQYF
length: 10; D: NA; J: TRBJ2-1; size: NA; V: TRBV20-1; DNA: TGCAGCGGGCGGGGAGATGAGCAGTTCTTC; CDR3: CSGRGDEQFF
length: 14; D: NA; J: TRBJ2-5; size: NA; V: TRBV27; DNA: TGTGCCAGCAGTTCCCTAACGTTGGCAAAGACCCAGTACTTC; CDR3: CASSSLTLAKTQYF
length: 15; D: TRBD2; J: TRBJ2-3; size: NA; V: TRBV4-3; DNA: TGCGCCAGCAGCCTGGGACTAGCGGACACAGATACGCAGTATTTT; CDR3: CASSLGLADTDTQYF
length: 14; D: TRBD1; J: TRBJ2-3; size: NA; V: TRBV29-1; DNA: TGCAGCGTACTACAGGGGGCGTCTATAGATACGCAGTATTTT; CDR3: CSVLQGASIDTQYF
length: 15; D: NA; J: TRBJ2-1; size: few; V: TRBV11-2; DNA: TGTGCCAGCAGCCTACTAGCCGGAGGGACTAATGAGCAGTTCTTC; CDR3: CASSLLAGGTNEQFF
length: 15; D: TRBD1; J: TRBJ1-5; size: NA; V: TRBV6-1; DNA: TGTGCCAGCAGTGGGGACAGGGGAAGCAATCAGCCCCAGCATTTT; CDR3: CASSGDRGSNQPQHF
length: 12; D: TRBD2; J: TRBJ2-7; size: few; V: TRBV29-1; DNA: TGCAGCTTCAGGACTAGCGGCTACGAGCAGTACTTC; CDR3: CSFRTSGYEQYF
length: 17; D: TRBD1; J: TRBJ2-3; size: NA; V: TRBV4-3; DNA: TGCGCCAGCAGCCAAGATGGAGGGACAGGAGACACAGATACGCAGTATTTT; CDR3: CASSQDGGTGDTDTQYF
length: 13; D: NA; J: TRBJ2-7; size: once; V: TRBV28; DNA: TGTGCCAGCAGTTTCCATACATCGACCGAGCAGTACTTC; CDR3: CASSFHTSTEQYF
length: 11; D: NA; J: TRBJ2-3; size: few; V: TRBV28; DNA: TGTGCCAGCAGCGGCGCAGATACGCAGTATTTT; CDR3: CASSGADTQYF
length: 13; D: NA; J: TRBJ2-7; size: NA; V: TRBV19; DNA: TGTGCCAGTAGTCTGCGGGACGGGTACGAGCAGTACTTC; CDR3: CASSLRDGYEQYF
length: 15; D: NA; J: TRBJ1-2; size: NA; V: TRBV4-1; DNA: TGCGCCAGCAGCCAAGGCCTCGTGGGGTTCTATGGCTACACCTTC; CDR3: CASSQGLVGFYGYTF
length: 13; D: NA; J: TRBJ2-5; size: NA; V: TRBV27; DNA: TGTGCCAGCAGACTTATAAAGGGGGAGACCCAGTACTTC; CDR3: CASRLIKGETQYF
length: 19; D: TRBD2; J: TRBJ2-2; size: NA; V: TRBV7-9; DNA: TGTGCCAGCAGCCTTCTCGGACTAGCGGTAGTAACGAACACCGGGGAGCTGTTTTTT; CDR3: CASSLLGLAVVTNTGELFF
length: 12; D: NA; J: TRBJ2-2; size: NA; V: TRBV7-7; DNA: TGTGCTAGCAGCTTAGGCACCGGGGAGCTGTTTTTT; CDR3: CASSLGTGELFF
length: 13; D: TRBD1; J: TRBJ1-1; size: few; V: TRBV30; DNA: TGTGCCTGGAGTACAGGGGTTAACGCTGAAGCTTTCTTT; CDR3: CAWSTGVNAEAFF
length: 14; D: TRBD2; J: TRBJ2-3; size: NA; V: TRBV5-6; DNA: TGTGCCAGCAGCGGGACTAGCGGGTGGGATACGCAGTATTTT; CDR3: CASSGTSGWDTQYF
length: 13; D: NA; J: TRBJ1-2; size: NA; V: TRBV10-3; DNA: TGTGCCATCAGTGAGTCCGCATATCGTGGCTACACCTTC; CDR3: CAISESAYRGYTF
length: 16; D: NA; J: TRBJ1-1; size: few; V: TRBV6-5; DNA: TGTGCCAGCAGTTCCACAAGTAGGAGCCGAGGGACTGAAGCTTTCTTT; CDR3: CASSSTSRSRGTEAFF
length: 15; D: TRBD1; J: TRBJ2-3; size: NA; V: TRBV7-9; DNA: TGTGCCAGCAGCCCCGGGACAGGGGCCACAGATACGCAGTATTTT; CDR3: CASSPGTGATDTQYF
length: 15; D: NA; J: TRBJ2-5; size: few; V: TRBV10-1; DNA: TGCGCCAGCAGCGGGGACCGATTAACGTCAGAGACCCAGTACTTC; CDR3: CASSGDRLTSETQYF
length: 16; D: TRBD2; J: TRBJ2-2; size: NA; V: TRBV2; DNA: TGTGCCAGCAGTCAGCTAGCGGGCTTGAACACCGGGGAGCTGTTTTTT; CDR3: CASSQLAGLNTGELFF
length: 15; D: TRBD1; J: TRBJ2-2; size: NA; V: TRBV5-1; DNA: TGCGCCAGCAGAGATGACAGGGCGAACACCGGGGAGCTGTTTTTT; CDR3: CASRDDRANTGELFF
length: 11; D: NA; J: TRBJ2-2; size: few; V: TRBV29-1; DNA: TGCAGCGCTGTAGCCACCGGGGAGCTGTTTTTT; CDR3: CSAVATGELFF
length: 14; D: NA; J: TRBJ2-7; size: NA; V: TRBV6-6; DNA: TGTGCCAGCAGTTACTCATCTCTGGGTTACGAGCAGTACTTC; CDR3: CASSYSSLGYEQYF
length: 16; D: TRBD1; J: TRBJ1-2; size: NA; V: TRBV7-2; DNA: TGTGCCAGCAGCCGACGGACAGGGACGGGGTACTATGGCTACACCTTC; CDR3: CASSRRTGTGYYGYTF
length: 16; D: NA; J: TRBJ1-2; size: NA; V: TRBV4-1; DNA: TGCGCCAGCAGCCAAGAAGGGACACTGATCTTTATGGGCTACACCTTC; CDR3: CASSQEGTLIFMGYTF
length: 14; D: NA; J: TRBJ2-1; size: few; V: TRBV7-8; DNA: TGTGCCAGCAGCGGCGGTTTAAAGGGCAATGAGCAGTTCTTC; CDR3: CASSGGLKGNEQFF
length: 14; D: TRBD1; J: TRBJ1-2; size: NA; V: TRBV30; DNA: TGTGCCTGGTCTTCTCCCGGGACAGGCTATGGCTACACCTTC; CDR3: CAWSSPGTGYGYTF
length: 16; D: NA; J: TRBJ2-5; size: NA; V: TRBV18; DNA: TGTGCCAGCTCACCGACTAGCGACAGGGGACAAGAGACCCAGTACTTC; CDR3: CASSPTSDRGQETQYF
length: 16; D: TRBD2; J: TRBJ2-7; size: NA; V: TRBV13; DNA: TGTGCCAGCAGCCCCGGGGGTAGCGGGCCAACCTACGAGCAGTACTTC; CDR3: CASSPGGSGPTYEQYF
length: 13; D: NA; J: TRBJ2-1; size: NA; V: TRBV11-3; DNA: TGTGCCAGCAGCCCGGACTCTTACAATGAGCAGTTCTTC; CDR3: CASSPDSYNEQFF
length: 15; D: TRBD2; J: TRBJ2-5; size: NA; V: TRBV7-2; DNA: TGTGCCAGCAGCTTAGGCGGGGGGGCCACAGAGACCCAGTACTTC; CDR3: CASSLGGGATETQYF
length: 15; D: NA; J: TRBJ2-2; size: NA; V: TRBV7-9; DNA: TGTGCCAGCAGCTTAGCCGGACTCAACACCGGGGAGCTGTTTTTT; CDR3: CASSLAGLNTGELFF
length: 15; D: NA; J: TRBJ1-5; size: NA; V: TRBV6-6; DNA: TGTGCCAGCAGCCGCTGGGCAGGTGGCAATCAGCCCCAGCATTTT; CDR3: CASSRWAGGNQPQHF
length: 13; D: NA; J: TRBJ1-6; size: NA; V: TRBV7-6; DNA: TGTGCCAGCAGCTTTACGGAGAATTCACCCCTCCACTTT; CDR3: CASSFTENSPLHF
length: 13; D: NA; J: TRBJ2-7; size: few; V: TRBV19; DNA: TGTGCCAGTAGTCCCTTCGGAGGATACGAGCAGTACTTC; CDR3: CASSPFGGYEQYF
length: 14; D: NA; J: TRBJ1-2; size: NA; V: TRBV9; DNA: TGTGCCAGCAGCGTAGGAGGCTTTAACTATGGCTACACCTTC; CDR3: CASSVGGFNYGYTF
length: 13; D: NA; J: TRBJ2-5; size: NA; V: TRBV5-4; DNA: TGTGCCAGCAGCCCGACAGTTCAAGAGACCCAGTACTTC; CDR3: CASSPTVQETQYF
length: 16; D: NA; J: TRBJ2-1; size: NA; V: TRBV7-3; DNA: TGTGCCAGCAGTCAAGGGTTGACAGTGAAATACAATGAGCAGTTCTTC; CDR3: CASSQGLTVKYNEQFF
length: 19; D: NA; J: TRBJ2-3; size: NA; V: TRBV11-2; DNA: TGTGCCAGCAGTGGGGGACAAGGCCCAGAGAGCGGCCCCACAGATACGCAGTATTTT; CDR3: CASSGGQGPESGPTDTQYF
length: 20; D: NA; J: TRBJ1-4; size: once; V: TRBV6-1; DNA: TGTGCCAGCAGTGAAAAGGGCGTAGGGGCGCGGGGGGCAACTAATGAAAAACTGTTTTTT; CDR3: CASSEKGVGARGATNEKLFF
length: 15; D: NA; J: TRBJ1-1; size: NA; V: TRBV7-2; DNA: TGTGCCAGCAGCTTACAAGGGTCCCTGAACACTGAAGCTTTCTTT; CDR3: CASSLQGSLNTEAFF
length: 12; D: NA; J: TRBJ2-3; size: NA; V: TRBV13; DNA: TGTGCCTCTTCGCTCGAGACAGATACGCAGTATTTT; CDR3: CASSLETDTQYF
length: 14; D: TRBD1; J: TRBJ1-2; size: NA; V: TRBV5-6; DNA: TGTGCCAGCAGCTACATCAGGGGGACCCATGGCTACACCTTC; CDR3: CASSYIRGTHGYTF
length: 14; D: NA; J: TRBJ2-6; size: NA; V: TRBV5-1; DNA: TGCGCCAGCAGCGCAGGGTCTGGGGCCAACGTCCTGACTTTC; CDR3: CASSAGSGANVLTF
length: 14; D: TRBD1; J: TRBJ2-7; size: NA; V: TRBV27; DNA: TGTGCCAGCAGTTCCACAGGGGGCTTTGACGAGCAGTACTTC; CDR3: CASSSTGGFDEQYF
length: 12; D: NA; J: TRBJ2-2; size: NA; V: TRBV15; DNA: TGTGCCACTAGGCCGGCCGCCGGGGAGCTGTTTTTT; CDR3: CATRPAAGELFF
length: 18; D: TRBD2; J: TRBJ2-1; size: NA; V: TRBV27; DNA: TGTGCCAGCAGTATGGGACTAGCGGGGTTGAGCTCCTACAATGAGCAGTTCTTC; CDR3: CASSMGLAGLSSYNEQFF